Below, 10 T cell receptor beta chains from the same sample are listed, as sequenced in a study of T cell responses to AZD1222 COVID-19 vaccine. This table comes from immunoSEQ multiplex PCR, and its TCRdb copy is limited to in-frame clones, with some not included. The data show approximately 73,000 clones, around four fifths seen once. Sample: peripheral blood, taken on day 0 of AZD1222 vaccination. These receptor sequences come from an adult in good health.

The V and J genes are TRBV6-5 and TRBJ2-1, with 10 positions matching TRBD2. Germline V lookup: CDR1 MNHEY, CDR2 SVGAGI. The CDR3 spans 15 residues. V shed 5 bases, J shed 8 bases, and the junction held 9 bases outside the gene matches. The CDR3 DNA is TGTGCCAGCAGTCTAGCGGGAGAGCCGTGGGATGAGCAGTTCTTC. Its translation: CASSLAGEPWDEQFF.

The V call is TRBV9, the J call TRBJ2-7; the D call may be TRBD1 or TRBD2 (5 bases each). CDR3 length: 13 residues. V lost 0 bases, J lost 7 bases, and 11 bases lay in between. Germline V gene lookup returns CDR1 SGDLS and CDR2 YYNGEE. The CDR3 DNA reads TGTGCCAGCAGCGTAGCTGGGGACGGGGAGCAGTACTTC. Translating gives CASSVAGDGEQYF. The variable domain in full, with the rest retrieved from reference TRBV9 and TRBJ2-7, is DSGVTQTPKHLITATGQRVTLRCSPRSGDLSVYWYQQSLDQGLQFLIQYYNGEERAKGNILERFSAQQFPDLHSELNLSSLELGDSALYFCASSVAGDGEQYFGPGTRLTVT.

CDR3 nucleotide sequence: TGTGCCATCAGTGAGCCCCTTCCCAGACTAGCGGAGAACTACAATGAGCAGTTCTTC. Residues: CAISEPLPRLAENYNEQFF. The chain has TRBV10-3 and TRBJ2-1; 9 positions match TRBD2. The CDR3 is 19 amino acids. V lost 2 bases and J lost 3; bases outside the gene matches: 14. CDR1 is ENHRY, CDR2 SYGVKD, per germline.

The rearrangement uses TRBV28 and TRBJ2-3, with 13 bases fitting TRBD2. With 5 bases clipped from V and 3 bases from J, the junction kept 5 bases outside the gene matches. CDR1 MDHEN and CDR2 SYDVKM come from the germline V gene. This CDR3 is built from 16 residues. CDR3 nucleotide sequence: TGTGCCAGCAGTCCCGAGACTAGCGGGAGGACAGATACGCAGTATTTT. Amino acids: CASSPETSGRTDTQYF.

The chain uses TRBV19 and TRBJ2-2; 11 positions agree with TRBD2. The CDR3 extends over 14 amino acids. In germline, CDR1 is LNHDA, CDR2 SQIVND (reference sequence). Trimming cost V 6 bases and J 3 bases; bases outside gene matches: 0. CDR3 nucleotide sequence: TGTGCCAGTAGGGGACTAGCGGACACCGGGGAGCTGTTTTTT. Translation gives CASRGLADTGELFF.

The gene calls are TRBV11-1 and TRBJ1-2; D is uncertain. CDR1 SGHAT and CDR2 FQDESV come from the germline V gene (reference sequence). Trimming pared 5 bases from V and 8 bases from J, leaving 12 bases between. The CDR3 has 12 amino acids. CDR3 residues: CASSPGSGGYTF. The CDR3 nucleotides are TGTGCCAGCAGCCCCGGATCGGGGGGCTACACCTTC.

The chain employs TRBV18 and TRBJ2-7; D is unclear. Trimming left V 3 bases short and J 3 bases short, with 6 bases between. Germline V gene lookup returns CDR1 KGHSH and CDR2 LQKENI. The CDR3 extends over 12 amino acids. The CDR3 nucleotides are TGTGCCAGCTCACCTGGGAACTACGAGCAGTACTTC. Translating it yields CASSPGNYEQYF.

The chain carries TRBV7-9 and TRBJ2-5, with D unresolved. V was cut by 1 base and J by 5 bases, with 5 bases left in between. The CDR3 spans 12 residues. In germline, CDR1 is SEHNR, CDR2 FQNEAQ (reference sequence). This chain's CDR3 is CASSLVEETQYF. The CDR3 bases are TGTGCCAGCAGCTTAGTTGAGGAGACCCAGTACTTC.

Here the CDR3 reads CRPNGYTF. The CDR3 region has the DNA TGCAGGCCCAATGGCTACACCTTC. V gene TRBV20-1 combines with J gene TRBJ1-2; D remains unclear. The CDR3 runs to 8 residues. Per germline, CDR1 DFQATT and CDR2 SNEGSKA (reference sequence).

V gene TRBV15 combines with J gene TRBJ2-1; no definite D call. CDR3 length: 14 amino acids. V was clipped by 8 bases and J by 0 bases, with 11 bases between them. Germline V gives CDR1 LNHNV, CDR2 YYDKDF (reference sequence). CDR3: CATSDSSSYNEQFF. In DNA, the CDR3 is TGTGCCACCTCTGATTCCAGCTCCTACAATGAGCAGTTCTTC.